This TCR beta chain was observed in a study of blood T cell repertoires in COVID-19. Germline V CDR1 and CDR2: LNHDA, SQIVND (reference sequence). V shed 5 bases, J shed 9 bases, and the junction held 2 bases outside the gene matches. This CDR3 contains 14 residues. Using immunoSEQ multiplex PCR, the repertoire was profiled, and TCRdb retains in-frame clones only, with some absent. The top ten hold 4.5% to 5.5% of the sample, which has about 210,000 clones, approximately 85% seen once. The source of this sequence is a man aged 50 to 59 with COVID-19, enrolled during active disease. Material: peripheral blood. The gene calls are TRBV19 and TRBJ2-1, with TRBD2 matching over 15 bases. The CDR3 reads CASSPGLAGGEQFF. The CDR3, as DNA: TGTGCCAGTAGTCCGGGACTAGCGGGGGGTGAGCAGTTCTTC.